The 13 T cell receptor beta chains listed next were all sequenced from one sample in a study of cytomegalovirus exposure and HLA in healthy donors. Libraries were prepared by immunoSEQ multiplex PCR; TCRdb keeps only in-frame clonotypes and omits some of them. Of about 150,000 clones in the sample, just over 85% are singletons; the top ten hold about 1.9%. Sequenced material: PBMCs. The receptors were gathered from a human donor in good health.

J is TRBJ2-3 and V is TRBV15; the match to TRBD2 covers 8 bases. Germline CDR1 LNHNV, CDR2 YYDKDF (reference sequence). Trimming took 4 bases from V and 6 from J; bases not matched to a gene: 9. The CDR3 has 15 residues. CDR3 residues: CATSTNRGGADTQYF. Written as DNA, the CDR3 is TGTGCCACCAGCACCAATCGGGGGGGCGCTGATACGCAGTATTTT.

As DNA, the CDR3 is TGCGCCAGCAAGGTCCGGGGGGAGGTTACGTCAAACAATGAGCAGTTCTTC. Translating gives CASKVRGEVTSNNEQFF. V usage is TRBV10-2 and J usage is TRBJ2-1; 7 bases are a match to TRBD2. CDR1 is WSHSY and CDR2 is SAAADI in the germline V gene. V shed 7 bases, J shed 5 bases, and the junction held 17 bases outside the gene matches. The CDR3 loop spans 17 amino acids.

This clone has a single count. This sequence joins TRBV20-1 and TRBJ1-1; D ambiguous. CDR1 DFQATT and CDR2 SNEGSKA come from the germline V gene (reference sequence). The V end lost 6 bases, the J end lost 1 base, and 6 bases lay between the germline ends. The CDR3 is 11 amino acids. CDR3 amino acids: CSAEENTEAFF. The CDR3 nucleotides are TGCAGTGCAGAGGAGAACACTGAAGCTTTCTTT.

In this sample, this clone turned up once. The germline gene is not matched at one end of the junction; a read error may be the cause. The chain employs TRBV11-3 and TRBJ2-7, with D maybe TRBD1 (7 bases). The CDR3 has 13 residues. From germline, CDR1 is SGHNT and CDR2 YENEEA. The CDR3 DNA is TGTGCCAGCAGCTTAAGGGCGGGACAGAGGATCAACTTC. Encoded protein: CASSLRAGQRINF.

The chain carries TRBV5-6 and TRBJ2-7, with D maybe TRBD2 (5 bases). Germline V gene sequence: CDR1 SGHDT, CDR2 YYEEEE. With 0 bases removed from V and 3 bases from J, the gap between germline ends came to 13 bases. The CDR3 has 15 residues. The CDR3 DNA is TGTGCCAGCAGCTTGGGGTCCCCTCGGGGCTACGAGCAGTACTTC. Translation: CASSLGSPRGYEQYF. Using reference TRBV5-6 and TRBJ2-7 for the parts outside the CDR3, the full variable domain is DAGVTQSPTHLIKTRGQQVTLRCSPKSGHDTVSWYQQALGQGPQFIFQYYEEEERQRGNFPDRFSGHQFPNYSSELNVNALLLGDSALYLCASSLGSPRGYEQYFGPGTRLTVT.

The rearrangement links TRBV2 to TRBJ2-1; 7 nucleotides match TRBD1. This CDR3 comprises 15 residues. Germline-derived CDR1 and CDR2 are SNHLY and FYNNEI. Germline trimming cut 2 bases from V and 4 bases from J; bases unmatched to any gene: 5. CDR3 sequence reads: CASSERRGPYNEQFF. The CDR3 coding sequence is TGTGCCAGCAGTGAACGAAGGGGGCCATACAATGAGCAGTTCTTC. Using reference TRBV2 and TRBJ2-1 for the parts outside the CDR3, the full variable domain is EPEVTQTPSHQVTQMGQEVILRCVPISNHLYFYWYRQILGQKVEFLVSFYNNEISEKSEIFDDQFSVERPDGSNFTLKIRSTKLEDSAMYFCASSERRGPYNEQFFGPGTRLTVL.

DNA for the CDR3: TGTGCCAGCAATACAGGGATCAATGAGCAGTTCTTC. Protein product: CASNTGINEQFF. The chain uses TRBV18 and TRBJ2-1, with a possible D match to TRBD1 (6 bases). Looked up from germline, CDR1 is KGHSH and CDR2 is LQKENI. V was shortened by 8 bases and J by 6 bases, with 11 bases between the two germline ends. This CDR3 contains 12 residues.

The gene calls are TRBV7-2 and TRBJ1-6; D may be TRBD1 (6 bases). CDR1 is SGHTA and CDR2 is FQGNSA in the germline V gene. CDR3 length: 11 amino acids. Trimming left V 6 bases short and J 16 bases short, with 13 bases between. In DNA, the CDR3 is TGTGCCAGCAGAAGTGCTGGACAGCTCCACTTT. Amino acid sequence: CASRSAGQLHF.

V is TRBV12-1 and J is TRBJ2-7; the DNA was not used to check the table's D call, TRBD2. TRBV12-1 is described as a pseudogene. The CDR3 contains 18 residues. The CDR3 loop is CASNPTSGSIGNTYEQYF. Written as DNA, the CDR3 is TGTGCCAGCAACCCAACTAGCGGGAGTATCGGGAATACCTACGAGCAGTACTTC.

The rearrangement links TRBV5-1 to TRBJ1-2; the match to TRBD1 covers 7 bases. The germline gives CDR1 SGHRS, CDR2 YFSETQ. This CDR3 is 14 amino acids long. The V and J ends lost 5 bases and 4 bases, in that order; junction bases with no gene match: 8. Written as DNA, the CDR3 is TGCGCCAGCAGATCCGGGACAGAGCCCTATGGCTACACCTTC. Translated: CASRSGTEPYGYTF.

Regarding this clone: The sample holds other DNA sequences that translate to the same CDR3. The chain combines TRBV9 with TRBJ2-1; 7 bases are a match to TRBD2. The CDR3 has 14 residues. V trimming: 2 bases; J trimming: 3 bases; junction bases outside the gene matches: 2. The germline CDR1 and CDR2 sequences are SGDLS and YYNGEE. The CDR3 region is CASSVGGSYNEQFF. The CDR3 DNA sequence: TGTGCCAGCAGCGTGGGCGGGAGCTACAATGAGCAGTTCTTC.

V and J are TRBV7-8 and TRBJ2-7; weak D call: TRBD1 (6 bases). CDR1 SGHVS and CDR2 FQNEAQ come from the germline V gene. The CDR3 is 14 residues long. The V gene lost 4 bases and the J gene lost 6 bases, with 16 bases spanning the gap. As DNA, the CDR3 is TGTGCCAGCAGCTCCCTAGCTGGGGGCGGCGAGCAGTACTTC. It is translated as CASSSLAGGGEQYF. Full variable domain (outside the CDR3, taken from reference TRBV7-8 and TRBJ2-7): GAGVSQSPRYKVAKRGQDVALRCDPISGHVSLFWYQQALGQGPEFLTYFQNEAQLDKSGLPSDRFFAERPEGSVSTLKIQRTQQEDSAVYLCASSSLAGGGEQYFGPGTRLTVT.

This clone was seen once. The chain uses TRBV29-1 and TRBJ2-3; 7 bases map to TRBD2. The CDR3 is 14 residues long. The J segment lost 3 bases and the V segment lost 4 bases, leaving 7 bases of the junction unmatched. Germline V gene data show CDR1 as SQVTM and CDR2 as ANQGSEA. CDR3 DNA sequence: TGCAGCGTTGCGGGGGGTCTAGTAACAGATACGCAGTATTTT. Protein product: CSVAGGLVTDTQYF.